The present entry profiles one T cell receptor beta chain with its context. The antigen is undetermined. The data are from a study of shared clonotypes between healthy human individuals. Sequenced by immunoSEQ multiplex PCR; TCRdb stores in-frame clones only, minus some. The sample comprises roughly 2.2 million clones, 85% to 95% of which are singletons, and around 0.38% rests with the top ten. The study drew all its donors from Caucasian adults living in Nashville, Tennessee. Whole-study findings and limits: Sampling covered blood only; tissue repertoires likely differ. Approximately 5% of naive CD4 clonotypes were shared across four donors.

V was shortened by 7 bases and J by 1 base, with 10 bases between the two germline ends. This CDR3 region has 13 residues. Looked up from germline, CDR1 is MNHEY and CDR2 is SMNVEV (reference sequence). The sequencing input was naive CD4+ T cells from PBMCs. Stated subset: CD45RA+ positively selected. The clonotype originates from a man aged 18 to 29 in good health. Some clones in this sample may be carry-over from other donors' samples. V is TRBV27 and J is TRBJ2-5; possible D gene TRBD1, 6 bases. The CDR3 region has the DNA TGTGCCAGCAAACAGGGCCTCCAAGAGACCCAGTACTTC. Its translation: CASKQGLQETQYF.